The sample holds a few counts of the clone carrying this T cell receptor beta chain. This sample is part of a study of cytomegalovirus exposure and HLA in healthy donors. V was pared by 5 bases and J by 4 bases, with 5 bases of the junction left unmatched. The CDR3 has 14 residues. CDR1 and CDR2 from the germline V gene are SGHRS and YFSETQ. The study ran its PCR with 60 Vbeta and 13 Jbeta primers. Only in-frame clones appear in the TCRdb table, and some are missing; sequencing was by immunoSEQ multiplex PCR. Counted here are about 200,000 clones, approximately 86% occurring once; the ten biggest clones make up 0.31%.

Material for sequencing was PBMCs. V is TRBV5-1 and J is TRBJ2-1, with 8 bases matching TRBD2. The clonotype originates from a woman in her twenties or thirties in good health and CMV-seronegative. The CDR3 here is CASSSTSEYNEQFF. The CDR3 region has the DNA TGCGCCAGCAGTTCGACTAGCGAATACAATGAGCAGTTCTTC.